One and the same sample provided the 28 T cell receptor beta chains below, sequenced in a study of T cells and Merkel cell carcinoma outcomes. This table comes from immunoSEQ multiplex PCR, and its TCRdb copy is limited to in-frame clones, with some not included. The repertoire holds thousands of clones, with about 90% as singletons. Sequencing input: tumor tissue from Merkel cell carcinoma. These receptors all come from a human donor with Merkel cell carcinoma.

The chain employs TRBV19 and TRBJ2-2, with D possibly being TRBD1 (5 bases). Germline CDR1 and CDR2: LNHDA and SQIVND (reference sequence). The CDR3 has 14 residues. Trimming took 8 bases from V and 2 from J, leaving 12 bases between them. The CDR3 region has the DNA TGTGCCAGTGCGAGACAGAGCAACACCGGGGAGCTGTTTTTT. Protein sequence: CASARQSNTGELFF.

The genes are TRBV5-4 and TRBJ2-3, with D possibly TRBD1 on 6 matching bases. Trimming removed 4 bases from V and 1 base from J, with 13 bases in between. There are 15 residues in the CDR3. Germline V gives CDR1 SGHNT, CDR2 YYREEE (reference sequence). Here the CDR3 reads CASSPAGARTDTQYF. DNA of the CDR3: TGTGCCAGCAGCCCAGCAGGGGCCCGCACAGATACGCAGTATTTT.

The chain carries TRBV10-3 and TRBJ2-2; unclear D gene. The CDR3 sequence is 13 residues long. Germline loops: CDR1 ENHRY, CDR2 SYGVKD. Trimming took 0 bases from V and 6 from J, leaving 5 bases between them. In DNA, the CDR3 is TGTGCCATCAGTGAGTCAGGGTCCGGGGAGCTGTTTTTT. It yields the protein CAISESGSGELFF.

This clone is a singleton in its sample. The rearrangement links TRBV19 to TRBJ2-2, with D unresolved. This CDR3 region has 15 residues. Germline CDR1 and CDR2: LNHDA and SQIVND (reference sequence). The germline V and J ends were trimmed by 0 bases and 2 bases, with 7 bases remaining between them. As DNA, the CDR3 is TGTGCCAGTAGTATAGATTTACTAAACACCGGGGAGCTGTTTTTT. Its protein product is CASSIDLLNTGELFF.

By share, this clone ranks as large. The gene calls are TRBV29-1 and TRBJ1-1; no clear D. In germline, CDR1 is SQVTM, CDR2 ANQGSEA. V dropped 6 bases and J dropped 4 bases, with 12 bases sitting between them. This CDR3 is built from 12 residues. The CDR3: CSVTSGATEAFF. The CDR3, as DNA: TGCAGCGTAACATCAGGTGCCACTGAAGCTTTCTTT.

J is TRBJ1-1 and V is TRBV27; D uncertain. Germline loops: CDR1 MNHEY, CDR2 SMNVEV (reference sequence). The CDR3 covers 12 residues. The CDR3 reads CASRFRDTEAFF. The CDR3 nucleotides are TGTGCGAGCCGTTTCCGAGACACTGAAGCTTTCTTT.

The chain joins TRBV19 to TRBJ2-1; TRBD1 matches 7 bases. CDR3 size: 16 residues. Germline V lookup: CDR1 LNHDA, CDR2 SQIVND (reference sequence). V lost 2 bases and J lost 4; bases outside the gene matches: 8. In DNA, the CDR3 is TGTGCCAGTAGTATACACCGAGACAGGGCTTACAATGAGCAGTTCTTC. It yields the protein CASSIHRDRAYNEQFF. Supplemented by reference TRBV19 and TRBJ2-1, the full variable domain reads DGGITQSPKYLFRKEGQNVTLSCEQNLNHDAMYWYRQDPGQGLRLIYYSQIVNDFQKGDIAEGYSVSREKKESFPLTVTSAQKNPTAFYLCASSIHRDRAYNEQFFGPGTRLTVL.

V usage is TRBV19 and J usage is TRBJ2-4; D is uncertain. Germline CDR1 is LNHDA and CDR2 is SQIVND (reference sequence). Trimming took 3 bases from V and 3 from J, leaving 15 bases between them. The CDR3 is made up of 16 amino acids. CDR3 loop: CASSILVPGIKNIQYF. For the CDR3, the DNA is TGTGCCAGTAGTATTCTGGTCCCCGGCATCAAAAACATTCAGTACTTC.

The V gene is TRBV5-6, the J gene TRBJ2-1; 11 nucleotides line up with TRBD2. The J segment lost 8 bases and the V segment lost 3 bases, leaving 10 bases of the junction unmatched. Germline V gene sequence: CDR1 SGHDT, CDR2 YYEEEE. This CDR3 region has 16 residues. The CDR3 is CASSSIAGGRFYEQFF. In DNA, the CDR3 is TGTGCCAGCAGCTCTATAGCGGGGGGGCGCTTCTATGAGCAGTTCTTC.

The chain recombines TRBV5-4 with TRBJ2-1; 11 nucleotides line up with TRBD2. The J segment lost 8 bases and the V segment lost 4 bases, leaving 11 bases of the junction unmatched. The CDR3 has 16 amino acids. The germline gives CDR1 SGHNT, CDR2 YYREEE (reference sequence). In nucleotides, the CDR3 is TGTGCCAGCAGCCCTATGGAGGCTAGCGGGGGGCATGAGCAGTTCTTC. Translating it yields CASSPMEASGGHEQFF.

The gene calls are TRBV7-3 and TRBJ2-6, with D maybe TRBD1 (6 bases). Between the trimmed V and J ends, which lost 4 bases and 0 bases, there was a span of 10 bases. The CDR3 has 16 amino acids. Germline CDR1 SGHTA, CDR2 FQGTGA. As DNA, the CDR3 is TGTGCCAGCAGCTCCCGGGACACCTCTGGGGCCAACGTCCTGACTTTC. It yields the protein CASSSRDTSGANVLTF.

The chain employs TRBV5-1 and TRBJ2-5, with a tentative D call TRBD1 (6 bases). Germline lookup yields CDR1 SGHRS and CDR2 YFSETQ. The V gene lost 1 base and the J gene lost 5 bases, with 15 bases spanning the gap. CDR3 size: 15 residues. The DNA for the CDR3 is TGCGCCAGCAGCTTGCAACAGGGAAGGACGGAGACCCAGTACTTC. Translating it yields CASSLQQGRTETQYF. The full variable domain, in which reference TRBV5-1 and TRBJ2-5 provide the parts outside the CDR3, is KAGVTQTPRYLIKTRGQQVTLSCSPISGHRSVSWYQQTPGQGLQFLFEYFSETQRNKGNFPGRFSGRQFSNSRSEMNVSTLELGDSALYLCASSLQQGRTETQYFGPGTRLLVL.

The gene calls are TRBV6-6 and TRBJ1-5; 7 nucleotides align to TRBD1. The CDR3 is made up of 15 amino acids. The ends lost 0 bases at V and 4 bases at J; junction bases unmatched: 3. The germline V gene encodes CDR1 MNHNY and CDR2 SVGAGI (reference sequence). DNA of the CDR3: TGTGCCAGCAGTTACTCAATGACAGGGAATCAGCCCCAGCATTTT. Translated: CASSYSMTGNQPQHF.

This clone is a singleton in its sample. V usage is TRBV2 and J usage is TRBJ1-1; perhaps TRBD1 as D (5 bases). V dropped 2 bases and J dropped 0 bases, with 7 bases sitting between them. CDR3 length: 14 residues. Germline-derived CDR1 and CDR2 are SNHLY and FYNNEI. As DNA, the CDR3 is TGTGCCAGCAGTGAACAGGGTATGAACACTGAAGCTTTCTTT. It specifies CASSEQGMNTEAFF. The full variable domain, rest sourced from reference TRBV2 and TRBJ1-1, is EPEVTQTPSHQVTQMGQEVILRCVPISNHLYFYWYRQILGQKVEFLVSFYNNEISEKSEIFDDQFSVERPDGSNFTLKIRSTKLEDSAMYFCASSEQGMNTEAFFGQGTRLTVV.

The chain combines TRBV7-2 with TRBJ2-7; maybe TRBD1 (6 bases). There are 14 residues in the CDR3. In germline, CDR1 is SGHTA, CDR2 FQGNSA. V dropped 2 bases and J dropped 7 bases, with 15 bases sitting between them. The CDR3 DNA sequence: TGTGCCAGCAGCTTAATTGGACAGACATCGGAGCAGTACTTC. Translation gives CASSLIGQTSEQYF.

This rearrangement joins TRBV4-3 to TRBJ1-1; D unresolved. CDR1 LGHNA and CDR2 YSLEER come from the germline V gene. This CDR3 region has 14 residues. Between the trimmed V and J ends, which lost 0 bases and 5 bases, there was a span of 10 bases. The CDR3 here is CASSQEAGGTEAFF. For the CDR3, the DNA is TGCGCCAGCAGCCAAGAAGCAGGAGGGACTGAAGCTTTCTTT.

The chain links TRBV6-4 to TRBJ2-3; D is uncertain. Germline-derived CDR1 and CDR2 are MRHNA and SNTAGT. The CDR3 runs 14 residues. Trimming removed 0 bases at V and 3 bases at J, with 7 bases between. The CDR3 DNA sequence: TGTGCCAGCAGTGACTCCTCTGAAACAGATACGCAGTATTTT. This translates into CASSDSSETDTQYF.

The rearrangement uses TRBV18 and TRBJ2-7; D may be TRBD1 (6 bases). V lost 2 bases to trimming and J lost 6 bases, with 8 bases between them. CDR1 KGHSH and CDR2 LQKENI come from the germline V gene. The CDR3 consists of 12 residues. This CDR3 reads CASSPGGGEQYV. The CDR3 DNA follows: TGTGCCAGCTCACCAGGGGGCGGCGAGCAGTACGTC.

This chain connects TRBV2 to TRBJ2-1; a possible D gene is TRBD2 (5 bases). The CDR3 totals 13 residues. Germline values: CDR1 SNHLY, CDR2 FYNNEI. The V end lost 6 bases, the J end lost 10 bases, and 16 bases lay between the germline ends. The DNA of the CDR3 is TGTGCCAGCAGAGCCGAAGGCGGGCGGGAGCAGTTCTTC. It codes for CASRAEGGREQFF.

The chain has TRBV4-1 and TRBJ2-3, with 7 positions matching TRBD2. This CDR3 comprises 16 residues. Germline values: CDR1 MGHRA, CDR2 YSYEKL. V shed 0 bases, J shed 5 bases, and the junction held 8 bases outside the gene matches. CDR3 in DNA: TGCGCCAGCAGCCAAGAGGGACTAACCATCCGAGATACGCAGTATTTT. The encoded protein is CASSQEGLTIRDTQYF.

This rearrangement joins TRBV19 to TRBJ1-2; 9 nucleotides match TRBD1. Trimming cost V 6 bases and J 2 bases; bases outside gene matches: 4. This CDR3 region has 14 residues. Per germline, CDR1 LNHDA and CDR2 SQIVND (reference sequence). CDR3 residues: CASSTGGSNYGYTF. The CDR3 region has the DNA TGTGCCAGTAGCACAGGGGGCTCGAACTATGGCTACACCTTC.

The V and J genes are TRBV11-2 and TRBJ2-3; D perhaps matches TRBD1 (6 bases). The germline CDR1 and CDR2 sequences are SGHAT and FQNNGV. This CDR3 spans 16 amino acids. V was cut by 1 base and J by 4 bases, with 15 bases left in between. The CDR3 sequence is CASSLGANRVSDTQYF. The CDR3 DNA sequence: TGTGCCAGCAGCTTAGGTGCTAACAGGGTATCAGATACGCAGTATTTT.

This clone appeared a single time. The chain joins TRBV7-9 to TRBJ2-3; D not resolved. V lost 2 bases to trimming and J lost 1 base, with 10 bases between them. Per germline, CDR1 SEHNR and CDR2 FQNEAQ (reference sequence). The CDR3 contains 15 residues. CDR3 residues: CASSLNAAGTDTQYF. The CDR3 DNA follows: TGTGCCAGCAGCTTAAACGCCGCTGGCACAGATACGCAGTATTTT.

V is TRBV5-1 and J is TRBJ1-2; TRBD1 aligns across 8 bases. CDR3 size: 13 residues. Germline V gene lookup returns CDR1 SGHRS and CDR2 YFSETQ. Germline trimming cut 4 bases from V and 8 bases from J; bases unmatched to any gene: 7. The CDR3 nucleotides read TGCGCCAGCAGCCCCTCAGGGGGCACGGGCTACACCTTC. Residues: CASSPSGGTGYTF.

V usage is TRBV7-2 and J usage is TRBJ2-2, with D perhaps matching TRBD1 (6 bases). Trimming stripped 4 bases from V and 2 bases from J, with 8 bases between. This CDR3 is built from 14 residues. Germline V CDR1 and CDR2: SGHTA, FQGNSA. The CDR3 sequence is CASSWGQNTGELFF. The DNA for the CDR3 is TGTGCCAGCAGCTGGGGACAAAACACCGGGGAGCTGTTTTTT.

The chain is built from TRBV19 and TRBJ1-5, with no clear D. V was cut by 6 bases and J by 5 bases, with 11 bases left in between. The CDR3 extends over 13 amino acids. Germline V lookup: CDR1 LNHDA, CDR2 SQIVND (reference sequence). The CDR3 DNA reads as TGTGCCAGTAGGCGGACCGCGCATCAGCCCCAGCATTTT. Encoded protein: CASRRTAHQPQHF.

The CDR3 DNA is TGTGCCAGCAACCTCGACAGGGCCAATGAGCAGTTCTTC. Its protein product is CASNLDRANEQFF. This chain connects TRBV2 to TRBJ2-1; TRBD1 aligns across 7 bases. CDR3 length: 13 amino acids. Trimming cost V 7 bases and J 6 bases; bases outside gene matches: 6. Germline V gene data show CDR1 as SNHLY and CDR2 as FYNNEI.

CDR3 in DNA: TGTGCCAGCAGTGTGGACAGACCCCCTTTGTACGTC. Protein sequence: CASSVDRPPLYV. V usage is TRBV2 and J usage is TRBJ2-7; tentatively, D is TRBD1 (6 bases). Germline CDR1 reads SNHLY; CDR2 reads FYNNEI. Trimming removed 4 bases at V and 12 bases at J, with 16 bases between. This CDR3 is built from 12 residues.